Listed below are T cell receptor beta chains from one sample, sequenced in a study of T cells in Graves' hyperthyroidism and ophthalmopathy. TCRdb reprocessed the multiplex PCR reads via MiXCR and lists one record per CDR3 protein. This table has hundreds of thousands of distinct CDR3 sequences, 15% to 20% appearing once. Sequenced sample: blood. The receptors were sampled from a woman aged 18-30 years with Graves' ophthalmopathy. CDR3s include the opening cysteine and the closing phenylalanine or tryptophan. Clone size appears in some rows only: once, few, many, or a class for an expanded clone.

J gene,V gene,clone size,CDR3 protein
TRBJ2-7,TRBV20-1,many,CSARTGGTYEQYF
TRBJ2-5,TRBV14,many,CASSRGTYLETQYF
TRBJ1-1,TRBV2,many,CASSGQGVYTEAFF
TRBJ1-1,TRBV20-1,many,CSAVGQYTAFF
TRBJ2-3,TRBV5-1,.,CASSLGLAGVPSTDTQYF
TRBJ2-3,TRBV6-1,many,CASTDKRGAITDTQYF
TRBJ1-2,TRBV6-1,many,CASGKQGAGYGYTF
TRBJ2-4,TRBV9,many,CASSVDGGQNIQYF
TRBJ2-7,TRBV15,few,CATSQGARSYEQYF
TRBJ2-7,TRBV28,many,CASSLVLSGSSYEQYF
TRBJ2-1,TRBV27,many,CASSLRLAANNEQFF
TRBJ2-3,TRBV9,many,CASSVEQTTDTQYF
TRBJ2-7,TRBV27,many,CASSFLGDRAHEQYF
TRBJ1-5,TRBV27,many,CASSPRTGWNQPQHF
TRBJ1-1,TRBV6-5,many,CASSYMAVRATEAFF
TRBJ2-1,TRBV7-3,many,CASSLTAHNEQFF
TRBJ1-3,TRBV6-1,.,CASSQQGAVGNTIYF
TRBJ1-2,TRBV19,few,CASTSGGGYTF
TRBJ2-3,TRBV29-1,many,CSVEGGTSGIEDTQYF
TRBJ2-1,TRBV6-1,many,CASFDRVGNEQFF
TRBJ1-1,TRBV28,many,CASSLYPAGAWTEAFF
TRBJ2-1,TRBV7-2,.,CASSRPFSGTSGREQFF
TRBJ2-7,TRBV20-1,many,CSAHKTSGRAGEQYF
TRBJ1-5,TRBV28,many,CASTPSGQSNQPQHF
TRBJ1-1,TRBV12-3/TRBV12-4,many,CASSLRGGTEAFF
TRBJ1-1,TRBV7-8,many,CASSTRTGPLLDTEAFF
TRBJ2-6,TRBV25-1,.,CASSQAGANVLTF
TRBJ2-5,TRBV13,many,CASSFASQQETQYF